The 3 T cell receptor beta chains in this list originate from one sample, sequenced in a study of T cell repertoires in cytomegalovirus infection. MiXCR, run by TCRdb on the reads, gives a single entry per CDR3 protein. The repertoire holds 300,000 to 450,000 distinct CDR3 sequences, with roughly 20% as singletons. The sequenced material came from PBMCs. These receptors all stem from a human donor in good health (CMV status not recorded). Some clones in this sample may be carry-over from other donors' samples.

This clonotype was detected ten times or more. This chain joins TRBV27 and TRBJ1-6, with D perhaps matching TRBD1 (5 bases). The CDR3 is made up of 16 amino acids. V was pared by 2 bases and J by 14 bases, with 22 bases between. Per the germline V gene, CDR1 is MNHEY and CDR2 is SMNVEV (reference sequence). The CDR3 spells CASSLNGGTATFTLHF. For the CDR3, the DNA is TGTGCCAGCAGTTTAAATGGAGGGACTGCTACGTTCACCCTCCACTTT.

This clonotype showed up many times. CDR3: CSARVGTSGTGELFF. The DNA for the CDR3 is TGCAGTGCTAGAGTCGGGACTAGCGGCACCGGGGAGCTGTTTTTT. V is TRBV20-1 and J is TRBJ2-2; 11 positions match TRBD2. In germline, CDR1 is DFQATT, CDR2 SNEGSKA (reference sequence). V trimming: 1 base; J trimming: 4 bases; junction bases outside the gene matches: 2. The CDR3 sequence is 15 residues long.

This clonotype was detected a few times. The chain couples TRBV9 to TRBJ2-1; D possibly matches TRBD1 or TRBD2 (5 bases each). Trimming stripped 1 base from V and 10 bases from J, with 27 bases between. The germline V gene encodes CDR1 SGDLS and CDR2 YYNGEE. The CDR3 consists of 18 residues. For the CDR3, the DNA is TGTGCCAGCAGCGTAACCAGTTTTCCGGGACGGCTGGGCGGGGAGCAGTTCTTC. This translates into CASSVTSFPGRLGGEQFF.